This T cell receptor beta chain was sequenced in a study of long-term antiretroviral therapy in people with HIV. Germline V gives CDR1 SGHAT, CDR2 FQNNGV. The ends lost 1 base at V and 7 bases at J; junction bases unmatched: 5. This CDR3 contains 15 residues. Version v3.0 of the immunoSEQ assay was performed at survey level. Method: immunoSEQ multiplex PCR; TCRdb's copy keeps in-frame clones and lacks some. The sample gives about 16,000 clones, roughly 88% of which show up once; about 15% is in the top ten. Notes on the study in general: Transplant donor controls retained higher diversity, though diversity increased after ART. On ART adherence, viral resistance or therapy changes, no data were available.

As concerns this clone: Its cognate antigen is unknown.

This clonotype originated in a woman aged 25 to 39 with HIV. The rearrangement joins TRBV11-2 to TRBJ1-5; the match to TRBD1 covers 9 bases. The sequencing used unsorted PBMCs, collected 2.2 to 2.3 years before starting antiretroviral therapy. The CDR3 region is CASSLGTGVQQPQHF. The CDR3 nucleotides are TGTGCCAGCAGCTTAGGGACAGGGGTTCAACAGCCCCAGCATTTT.